The 10 T cell receptor beta chains in this list originate from one sample, sequenced in a study of radiotherapy plus CTLA-4 blockade in lung cancer. Data came from immunoSEQ multiplex PCR; TCRdb stores just in-frame clones and leaves some out. The sample includes about 94,000 clones, roughly 85% of them seen just once. The material was peripheral blood, obtained from a patient treated with radiotherapy plus ipilimumab. The receptor set was obtained from a human donor with non-small cell lung cancer that progressed on radiotherapy plus ipilimumab.

This chain uses TRBV5-5 with TRBJ1-2; D is perhaps TRBD1 (5 bases). V was shortened by 0 bases and J by 2 bases, with 8 bases between the two germline ends. Germline loops: CDR1 SGHKS, CDR2 YYEKEE (reference sequence). The CDR3 runs 14 residues. CDR3 sequence (DNA): TGTGCCAGCAGCTTGGAGACAGTGAACTATGGCTACACCTTC. Encoded protein: CASSLETVNYGYTF.

This chain connects TRBV11-2 to TRBJ2-7, with a possible D match to TRBD2 (6 bases). This CDR3 has 14 amino acids. Per the germline V gene, CDR1 is SGHAT and CDR2 is FQNNGV. V was shortened by 5 bases and J by 7 bases, with 18 bases between the two germline ends. CDR3 in DNA: TGTGCCAGCAGCCTGTTGACTAGGGGATGGGAGCAGTACTTC. Encoded protein: CASSLLTRGWEQYF.

The chain joins TRBV10-1 to TRBJ2-3; the match to TRBD2 covers 8 bases. The length of the CDR3 is 15 residues. The V and J ends lost 4 bases and 6 bases, in that order; junction bases with no gene match: 9. Germline V lookup: CDR1 WNHNN, CDR2 SYGVQD (reference sequence). The CDR3 loop reads CASSAAGTSSDTQYF. For the CDR3, the DNA is TGCGCCAGCAGTGCCGCCGGGACTAGTTCTGATACGCAGTATTTT.

This clone turned up a few times. The chain couples TRBV30 to TRBJ2-1; 9 bases are a match to TRBD1. Germline loops: CDR1 GTSNPN, CDR2 SVGIG (reference sequence). The CDR3 sequence is 14 residues long. V gave up 2 bases and J gave up 6 bases; unmatched junction bases: 5. The CDR3 bases are TGTGCCTGGAGTATTGACAGGGGGGTCAATGAGCAGTTCTTC. Amino acids: CAWSIDRGVNEQFF.

The chain carries TRBV7-9 and TRBJ2-1, with D tentatively TRBD1 (6 bases). This CDR3 is built from 12 residues. V gave up 5 bases and J gave up 8 bases, with 10 bases separating them. Germline V gene data show CDR1 as SEHNR and CDR2 as FQNEAQ (reference sequence). The DNA for the CDR3 is TGTGCCAGCAGCCCACCAGGGGATGAGCAGTTCTTC. Translation: CASSPPGDEQFF.

The DNA of the CDR3 is TGTGCCAGCAGCTTAGGGTTCACAGGGAAGCAGCCCCAGCATTTT. Translation gives CASSLGFTGKQPQHF. This chain joins TRBV7-2 and TRBJ1-5; the D gene is possibly TRBD1 (6 bases). The CDR3 extends over 15 amino acids. V lost 1 base, J lost 7 bases, and 14 bases lay in between. Germline V gene lookup returns CDR1 SGHTA and CDR2 FQGNSA.

V gene TRBV15 combines with J gene TRBJ1-4; 7 nucleotides line up with TRBD1. Germline loops: CDR1 LNHNV, CDR2 YYDKDF (reference sequence). The ends lost 8 bases at V and 0 bases at J; junction bases unmatched: 6. The CDR3 runs 15 residues. As DNA, the CDR3 is TGTGCCACCGCTTGGGACAGTACAACTAATGAAAAACTGTTTTTT. Its translation is CATAWDSTTNEKLFF.

The V gene is TRBV9, the J gene TRBJ2-2; 7 bases fit TRBD2. The CDR3 loop spans 17 amino acids. V shed 4 bases and J 1 base; nucleotides not matched to a gene: 10. CDR1 SGDLS and CDR2 YYNGEE come from the germline V gene. The CDR3 loop reads CASSPVGGGMNTGELFF. In DNA, the CDR3 is TGTGCCAGCAGCCCCGTCGGGGGAGGGATGAACACCGGGGAGCTGTTTTTT.

V usage is TRBV5-1 and J usage is TRBJ2-3, with 8 nucleotides matching TRBD2. J lost 3 bases, V lost 3 bases, and 6 bases had no gene match. CDR3 size: 15 residues. Germline lookup yields CDR1 SGHRS and CDR2 YFSETQ. The CDR3 region is CASSSQRESTDTQYF. The CDR3 DNA sequence: TGCGCCAGCAGCTCCCAGCGGGAGTCGACAGATACGCAGTATTTT.

V is TRBV2 and J is TRBJ1-2; D possibly corresponds to TRBD1 (6 bases). Trimming took 6 bases from V and 4 from J, leaving 18 bases between them. The CDR3 is made up of 15 amino acids. The germline V gene encodes CDR1 SNHLY and CDR2 FYNNEI. The CDR3 DNA is TGTGCCAGCAGCGCCTGGGACACTTGGGGCTATGGCTACACCTTC. Protein sequence: CASSAWDTWGYGYTF.